The T cell receptor (beta chain) described here comes from a study of human T cells and chemical hapten exposure. TCRdb used MiXCR to reprocess the RACE reads, holding one entry per CDR3 protein. The sample contains around 380,000 distinct CDR3 sequences, 4.5% to 5.5% of which appear only once. There are a few counts of this clonotype. The antigen remains undetermined. Study-wide findings and caveats: While controls formed fewer of them, expanded TCRs formed significantly more large CDR3 similarity clusters.

Time point specified: pre-sensitization, week 0. The treatment was: therapeutic diphenylcyclopropenone sensitization with weekly scalp DPC. Every patch test was put on after a blood sample was taken. Specimen: whole blood, collected in connection with sensitization to the hapten diphenylcyclopropenone (DPC). The clonotype originates from a woman aged 18-29 years with alopecia areata. Some clones in this sample may be carry-over from other donors' samples.

CDR3 nucleotides: TGTGCCAGCAGGGGGGGGCCACAAGAGACCCAGTACTTC. Amino acids: CASRGGPQETQYF. V gene TRBV6-2 or TRBV6-3 combines with J gene TRBJ2-5, with D possibly matching TRBD2 (7 bases). The CDR3 is 13 residues long. V gave up 6 bases and J gave up 2 bases, with 10 bases separating them. Germline loops: CDR1 MNHEY, CDR2 SVGEGT.